What follows is one T cell receptor (beta chain) and its context. Its antigen remains unknown. In the original workflow: ImmunoSEQ yielded junction-only sequences lacking quality scores, so filtering differed. The method was immunoSEQ multiplex PCR; TCRdb's version includes in-frame clones alone and lacks a portion of them. V, J and clone size were drawn from that table, and D and trimming were deduced from the DNA. The table lists more than 1.2 million clones, approximately 98.5% of them singletons. Germline V gives CDR1 SQVTM, CDR2 ANQGSEA. CDR3 length: 13 residues. Trimming removed 7 bases at V and 1 base at J, with 14 bases between. The data stem from a study of shared clonotypes between healthy human individuals. Background on the study: Each donor contributed plates that comprised three CD4 naive, three CD4 memory, two CD8 naive and one CD8 memory.

Study results and caveats: The study generally estimated greater richness for naive than memory subsets. Sharing across four donors was highest in naive CD4 (roughly 5%) and lowest in memory CD8 (0.4%).

This sequence originates from a man aged 30 to 45 in good health. Sequencing used naive CD4+ T cells sorted from blood. Subset indicated: CD45RA+ positively selected. The chain is built from TRBV29-1 and TRBJ2-7, with D perhaps TRBD1 (6 bases). The CDR3 sequence: CSAGQQGSYEQYF. CDR3 coding DNA: TGCAGCGCCGGGCAGCAGGGGTCCTACGAGCAGTACTTC.